These 10 T cell receptor beta chains were sequenced from one sample in a study of cytomegalovirus exposure and HLA in healthy donors. Here immunoSEQ multiplex PCR was the method, and the copy in TCRdb shows in-frame clones only, minus some. This sample carries under 250,000 clones, approximately 87% of them seen once, and the ten largest clones take 2.6%. The sequencing input was PBMCs. The receptors originated from a man between 18 and 35 years old in good health and CMV-seronegative.

This clone was seen a single time. This sequence joins TRBV4-2 and TRBJ2-1; no firm D call. The germline V and J ends were trimmed by 4 bases and 0 bases, with 13 bases remaining between them. Germline values: CDR1 LGHNA, CDR2 YNFKEQ. This CDR3 spans 16 amino acids. Here the CDR3 DNA reads TGTGCCAGCAGCCGCTTCGATTACAGCTCCTACAATGAGCAGTTCTTC. Its protein product is CASSRFDYSSYNEQFF.

J is TRBJ2-6 and V is TRBV5-1; TRBD2 might be the D (5 bases). V was cut by 0 bases and J by 4 bases, with 8 bases left in between. This CDR3 contains 15 residues. Germline CDR1 and CDR2: SGHRS and YFSETQ. The CDR3, as DNA: TGCGCCAGCAGCTTGGGGACTGTCGGGGCCAACGTCCTGACTTTC. Translating it yields CASSLGTVGANVLTF.

The chain has TRBV23-1 and TRBJ1-5, with 8 positions matching TRBD1. TRBV23-1 is treated as an ORF (open reading frame) with a function not yet certain. Trimming removed 6 bases from V and 10 bases from J; junction bases left unmatched: 11. The CDR3 totals 14 residues. In DNA form, the CDR3 reads TGCGCCAGCAGCCCGGACAGGGACAAAGGTCCCCAGCATTTT. Amino acid sequence: CASSPDRDKGPQHF.

The rearrangement links TRBV7-3 to TRBJ2-5, with D perhaps matching TRBD2 (5 bases). CDR3 length: 15 residues. The germline V gene has CDR1 SGHTA and CDR2 FQGTGA. V dropped 5 bases and J dropped 4 bases, with 17 bases sitting between them. CDR3: CASSRPPTSAETQYF. The CDR3 nucleotides read TGTGCCAGCAGCCGTCCACCCACTAGTGCAGAGACCCAGTACTTC. The whole variable domain, remainder taken from reference TRBV7-3 and TRBJ2-5, is GAGVSQTPSNKVTEKGKYVELRCDPISGHTALYWYRQSLGQGPEFLIYFQGTGAADDSGLPNDRFFAVRPEGSVSTLKIQRTERGDSAVYLCASSRPPTSAETQYFGPGTRLLVL.

The CDR3 region is CASSDPQTPLNEQFF. The CDR3 nucleotides read TGTGCCAGCAGTGACCCGCAGACTCCCCTCAATGAGCAGTTCTTC. The chain combines TRBV6-4 with TRBJ2-1; D uncertain. V was shortened by 2 bases and J by 6 bases, with 14 bases between the two germline ends. The germline CDR1 and CDR2 sequences are MRHNA and SNTAGT. CDR3 size: 15 residues.

This chain uses TRBV10-2 with TRBJ1-2; 9 bases agree with TRBD1. The CDR3 runs to 15 residues. CDR1 and CDR2 from the germline V gene are WSHSY and SAAADI. V shed 0 bases and J 6 bases; nucleotides not matched to a gene: 5. This CDR3 reads CASSESGQGWDGYTF. For the CDR3, the DNA is TGCGCCAGCAGTGAGTCGGGACAGGGATGGGATGGCTACACCTTC.

In this sample, this clone turned up a few times. The CDR3: CASSLVAGAGEQYF. The CDR3 nucleotides read TGTGCCAGCAGCTTGGTAGCGGGAGCGGGGGAGCAGTACTTC. The rearrangement joins TRBV11-2 to TRBJ2-7; TRBD2 agrees at 9 bases. J lost 7 bases, V lost 3 bases, and 7 bases had no gene match. Germline V gene data show CDR1 as SGHAT and CDR2 as FQNNGV. The CDR3 extends over 14 amino acids.

This rearrangement joins TRBV9 to TRBJ2-7, with D possibly matching TRBD2 (6 bases). Germline V lookup: CDR1 SGDLS, CDR2 YYNGEE. V dropped 4 bases and J dropped 0 bases, with 14 bases sitting between them. The CDR3 extends over 15 amino acids. The CDR3 DNA reads as TGTGCCAGCAGCCGAATGGGGGGAAGCTCCTACGAGCAGTACTTC. Translation: CASSRMGGSSYEQYF.

The chain employs TRBV7-3 and TRBJ1-1, with 7 positions matching TRBD1. Trimming took 4 bases from V and 4 from J; bases not matched to a gene: 3. The germline V gene has CDR1 SGHTA and CDR2 FQGTGA. This CDR3 has 13 residues. For the CDR3, the DNA is TGTGCCAGCAGCTCAGGGGGAGTCACTGAAGCTTTCTTT. Its translation: CASSSGGVTEAFF.

The rearrangement links TRBV7-9 to TRBJ2-7, with 10 bases lining up with TRBD1. The germline V gene has CDR1 SEHNR and CDR2 FQNEAQ (reference sequence). Germline trimming cut 4 bases from V and 3 bases from J; bases unmatched to any gene: 6. The CDR3 spans 15 residues. The DNA for the CDR3 is TGTGCCAGCAGCTCCTCGGGACAGGGGTACTACGAGCAGTACTTC. Translating it yields CASSSSGQGYYEQYF.